This TCR beta chain originates from a study of blood T cell repertoires in COVID-19. As for the study in general: Acute-phase and convalescent COVID-19 samples originated in the United States, Italy and Spain. PBMCs, B-cell-depleted T cells, or T cells provided the cDNA or gDNA that made up the material.

Original analysis: Estimated nucleated cell counts came from reference gene primer amplification. TCRdb keeps only in-frame clones here, not all; method: immunoSEQ multiplex PCR. The V and J calls and clone size were taken over from that table, and D and trimming were inferred from the DNA. The data show some 330,000 clones, approximately 90% seen once. The germline CDR1 and CDR2 sequences are MNHEY and SVGEGT. With V trimmed by 5 bases and J by 4 bases, 4 bases remained unmatched. The CDR3 has 16 residues. The source of this sequence is a woman between 50 and 59 years old with active or convalescent COVID-19. The specimen was peripheral blood. The gene calls are TRBV6-2 or TRBV6-3 and TRBJ2-2, with TRBD2 matching 13 bases. CDR3 DNA sequence: TGTGCCAGCAGTACCCGGACTAGCGGGGGCACCGGGGAGCTGTTTTTT. This codes for CASSTRTSGGTGELFF.